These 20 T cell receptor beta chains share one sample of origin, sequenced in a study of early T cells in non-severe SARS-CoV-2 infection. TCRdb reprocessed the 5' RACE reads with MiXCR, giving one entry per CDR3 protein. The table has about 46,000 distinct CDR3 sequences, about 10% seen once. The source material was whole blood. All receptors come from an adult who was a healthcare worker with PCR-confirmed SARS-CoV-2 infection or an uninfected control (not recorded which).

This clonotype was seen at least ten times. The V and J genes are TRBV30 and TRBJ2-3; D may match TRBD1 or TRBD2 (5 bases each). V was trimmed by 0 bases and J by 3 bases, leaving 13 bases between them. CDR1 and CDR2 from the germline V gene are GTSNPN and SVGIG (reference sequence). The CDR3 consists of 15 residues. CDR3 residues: CAWSVWGSRTDTQYF. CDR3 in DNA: TGTGCCTGGAGTGTCTGGGGGAGTAGAACAGATACGCAGTATTTT.

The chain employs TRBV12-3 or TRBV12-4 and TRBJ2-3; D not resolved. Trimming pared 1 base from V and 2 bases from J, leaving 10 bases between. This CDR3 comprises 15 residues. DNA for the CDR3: TGTGCCAGCAGTTTAGGAGTGCTCAACACAGATACGCAGTATTTT. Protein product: CASSLGVLNTDTQYF.

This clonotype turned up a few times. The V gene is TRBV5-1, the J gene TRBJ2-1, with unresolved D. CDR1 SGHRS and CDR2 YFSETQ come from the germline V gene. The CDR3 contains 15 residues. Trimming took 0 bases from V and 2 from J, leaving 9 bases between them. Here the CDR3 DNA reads TGCGCCAGCAGCTTGGTAGCCGAACCCTACAATGAGCAGTTCTTC. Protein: CASSLVAEPYNEQFF.

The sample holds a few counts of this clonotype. The CDR3 coding sequence is TGCGCCAGCAGCCAAGTTGTGGCGTGGATAAACGGGCACTACGAGCAGTACTTC. This translates into CASSQVVAWINGHYEQYF. The chain has TRBV4-3 and TRBJ2-7; D remains unclear. V shed 1 base and J shed 3 bases, with 22 bases lying between them. This CDR3 spans 18 amino acids. Germline CDR1 LGHNA, CDR2 YSLEER.

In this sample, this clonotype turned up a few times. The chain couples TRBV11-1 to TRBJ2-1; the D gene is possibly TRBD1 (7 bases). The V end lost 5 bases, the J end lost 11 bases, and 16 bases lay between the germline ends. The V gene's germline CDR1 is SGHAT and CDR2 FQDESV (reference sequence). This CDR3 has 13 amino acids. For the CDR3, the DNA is TGTGCCAGCAGCGCGCGGGACAGACCGAAGCAGTTCTTC. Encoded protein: CASSARDRPKQFF.

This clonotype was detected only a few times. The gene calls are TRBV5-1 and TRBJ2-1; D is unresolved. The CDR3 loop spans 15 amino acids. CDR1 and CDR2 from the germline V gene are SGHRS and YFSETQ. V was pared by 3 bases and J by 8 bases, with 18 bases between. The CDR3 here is CASSSKLNSNHEQFF. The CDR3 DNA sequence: TGCGCCAGCAGCTCCAAATTAAACTCGAACCATGAGCAGTTCTTC.

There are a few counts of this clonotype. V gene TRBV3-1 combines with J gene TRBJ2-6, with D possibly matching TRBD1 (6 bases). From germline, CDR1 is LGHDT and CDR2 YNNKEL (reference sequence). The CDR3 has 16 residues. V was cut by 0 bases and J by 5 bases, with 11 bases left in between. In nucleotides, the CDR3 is TGTGCCAGCAGCCAAGACTCCAGGGGAAGGGCCAACGTCCTGACTTTC. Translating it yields CASSQDSRGRANVLTF.

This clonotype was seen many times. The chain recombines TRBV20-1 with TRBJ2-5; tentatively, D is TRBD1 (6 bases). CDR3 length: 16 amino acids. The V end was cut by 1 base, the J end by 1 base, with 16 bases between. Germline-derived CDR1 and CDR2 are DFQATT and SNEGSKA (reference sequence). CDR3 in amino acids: CSARGYPRGLQETQYF. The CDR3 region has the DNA TGCAGTGCTAGAGGGTACCCCAGGGGTCTCCAAGAGACCCAGTACTTC.

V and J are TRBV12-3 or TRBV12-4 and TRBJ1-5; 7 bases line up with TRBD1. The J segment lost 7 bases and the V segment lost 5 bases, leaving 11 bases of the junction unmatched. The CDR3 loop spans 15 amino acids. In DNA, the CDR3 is TGTGCCAGCAGTCAGGACAGGCAAGCTGGCCAGCCCCAGCATTTT. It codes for CASSQDRQAGQPQHF.

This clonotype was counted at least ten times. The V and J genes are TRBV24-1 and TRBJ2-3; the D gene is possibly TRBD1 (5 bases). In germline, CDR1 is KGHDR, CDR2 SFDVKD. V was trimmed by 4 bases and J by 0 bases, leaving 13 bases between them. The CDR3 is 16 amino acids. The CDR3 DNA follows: TGTGCCACCAGTGACCAACAGGCGACTAGCACAGATACGCAGTATTTT. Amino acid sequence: CATSDQQATSTDTQYF.

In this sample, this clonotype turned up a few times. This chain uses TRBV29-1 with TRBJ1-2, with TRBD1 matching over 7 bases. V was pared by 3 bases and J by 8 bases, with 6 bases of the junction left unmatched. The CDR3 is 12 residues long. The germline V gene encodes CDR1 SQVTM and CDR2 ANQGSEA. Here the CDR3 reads CSVDLTGVGYTF. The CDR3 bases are TGCAGCGTTGATCTCACAGGGGTCGGCTACACCTTC.

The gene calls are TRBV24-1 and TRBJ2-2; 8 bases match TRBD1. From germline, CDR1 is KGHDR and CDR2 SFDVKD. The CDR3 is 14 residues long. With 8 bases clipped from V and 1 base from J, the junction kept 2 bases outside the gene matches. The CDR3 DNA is TGTGCCACCAAGGGGACAGGGAACACCGGGGAGCTGTTTTTT. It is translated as CATKGTGNTGELFF.

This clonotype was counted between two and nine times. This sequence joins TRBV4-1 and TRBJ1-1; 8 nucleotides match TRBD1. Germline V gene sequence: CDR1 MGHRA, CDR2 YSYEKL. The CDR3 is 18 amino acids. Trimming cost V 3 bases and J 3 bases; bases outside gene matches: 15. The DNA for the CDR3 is TGCGCCAGCAGCCAGCCCCTGAGGGCGGCAGGGGGCCACACTGAAGCTTTCTTT. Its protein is CASSQPLRAAGGHTEAFF.

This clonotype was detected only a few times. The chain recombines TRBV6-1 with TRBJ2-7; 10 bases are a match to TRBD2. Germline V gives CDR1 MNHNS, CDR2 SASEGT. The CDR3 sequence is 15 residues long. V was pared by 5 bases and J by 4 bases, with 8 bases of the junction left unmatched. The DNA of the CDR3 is TGTGCCAGCAGTCCCGGGACTAGCGAGAGATACGAGCAGTACTTC. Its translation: CASSPGTSERYEQYF.

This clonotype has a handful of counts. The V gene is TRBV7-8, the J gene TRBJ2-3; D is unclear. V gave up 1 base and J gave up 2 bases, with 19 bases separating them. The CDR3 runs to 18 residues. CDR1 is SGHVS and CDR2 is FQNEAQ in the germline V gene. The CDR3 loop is CASSLGVSWFYDTDTQYF. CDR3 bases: TGTGCCAGCAGCTTAGGAGTTTCATGGTTTTATGACACAGATACGCAGTATTTT. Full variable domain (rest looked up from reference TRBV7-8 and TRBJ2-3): GAGVSQSPRYKVAKRGQDVALRCDPISGHVSLFWYQQALGQGPEFLTYFQNEAQLDKSGLPSDRFFAERPEGSVSTLKIQRTQQEDSAVYLCASSLGVSWFYDTDTQYFGPGTRLTVL.

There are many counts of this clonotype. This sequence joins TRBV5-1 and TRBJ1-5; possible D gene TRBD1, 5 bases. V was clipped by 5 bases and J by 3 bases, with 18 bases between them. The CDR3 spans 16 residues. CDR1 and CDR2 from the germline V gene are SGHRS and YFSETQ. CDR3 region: CASRPGPQSNNQPQHF. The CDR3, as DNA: TGCGCCAGCAGACCGGGGCCCCAGTCTAACAATCAGCCCCAGCATTTT.

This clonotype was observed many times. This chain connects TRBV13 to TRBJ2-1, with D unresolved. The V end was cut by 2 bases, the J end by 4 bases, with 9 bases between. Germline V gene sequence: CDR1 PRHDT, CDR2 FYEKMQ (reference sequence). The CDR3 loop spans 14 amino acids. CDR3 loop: CASSLRTLYNEQFF. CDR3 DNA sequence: TGTGCCAGCAGCTTACGCACCTTATACAATGAGCAGTTCTTC.

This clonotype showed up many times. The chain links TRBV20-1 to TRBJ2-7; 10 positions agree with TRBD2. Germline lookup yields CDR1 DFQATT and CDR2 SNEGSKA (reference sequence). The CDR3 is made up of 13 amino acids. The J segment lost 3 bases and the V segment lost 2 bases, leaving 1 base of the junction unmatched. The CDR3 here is CSARRTSGYEQYF. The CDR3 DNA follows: TGCAGTGCTAGACGGACTAGCGGCTACGAGCAGTACTTC.

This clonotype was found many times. Here the CDR3 DNA reads TGTGCCAGCAGTTTAACGGGCCTCTCCTACGAGCAGTACTTC. It is translated as CASSLTGLSYEQYF. The chain recombines TRBV28 with TRBJ2-7; D not certain. Trimming took 2 bases from V and 0 from J, leaving 8 bases between them. The CDR3 is 14 amino acids. The germline gives CDR1 MDHEN, CDR2 SYDVKM.

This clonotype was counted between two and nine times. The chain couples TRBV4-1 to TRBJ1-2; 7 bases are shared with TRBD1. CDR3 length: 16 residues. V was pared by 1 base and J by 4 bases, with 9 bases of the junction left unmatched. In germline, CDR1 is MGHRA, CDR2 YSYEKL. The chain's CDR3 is CASSQVGQDSRYGYTF. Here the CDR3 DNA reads TGCGCCAGCAGCCAAGTCGGACAGGACAGCCGCTATGGCTACACCTTC.